This paragraph reports one TCR beta chain. Its binding antigen is unknown. For each CD8+ T cell subset, flow sorting was done in triplicate, and roughly 320,000 cells per subset went directly into RLT lysis buffer. Standard density gradient centrifugation was used to isolate peripheral blood mononuclear cells from buffy coats. Total RNA was extracted from sorted cells using an RNeasy Mini Kit. In the germline V gene, CDR1 corresponds to SQVTM and CDR2 to ANQGSEA. Counted from cysteine to phenylalanine, this CDR3 has 13 amino acids. No DNA accompanies this entry. The sample is drawn from a study of CXCR3-negative and CXCR3-positive naive CD8 T cells (dated 2019 in TCRdb). General notes on the study: Some 130 million TRB reads were obtained in total, roughly 1.5 +/- 0.3 million reads per library. Diversity and physicochemical repertoire analyses were performed on 11 donors pooled from two independent experiments. TRBV-TRBJ cluster analysis included naive subsets from roughly 5 donors and memory cells from 3 donors. Results and caveats for the whole study, not just this receptor: Because CXCR3 expression was partially decreased after cryopreservation, freshly isolated PBMCs were used for most assays. Because surface CD5, which has been linked to self-reactivity in mice, was comparable between naive subsets, TCR interaction strength was also inferred from TRB CDR3 physicochemical properties. Both naive subsets had comparably high repertoire diversity, while memory CD8+ T cells had much lower repertoire diversity. TRBV-TRBJ usage was similar between naive CXCR3-negative and CXCR3-positive cells from the same donor, while memory cells showed distinct patterns.

The sequencing machine was a NextSeq 550. The Human TCR Profiling Kit (MiLaboratory) was used to make UMI-labeled 5' RACE TRB cDNA libraries. cDNA synthesis used the entire amount of extracted RNA, and PCR amplification then used the entire amount of cDNA produced. The libraries were made side by side, with each library going through the same number of PCR cycles. Per the source publication's procedure: With a minimum of two reads required per UMI, MIGEC and MiXCR pulled out about 50,000 +/- 10,000 unique UMI-labeled TRB cDNA molecules from each library. On average, approximately 40,000 +/- 10,000 functional in-frame TRB CDR3 nucleotide clonotypes lacking stop codons were found per library. Diversity metrics, including normalized Shannon-Wiener and Chao1, were computed in VDJtools after downsampling to 5000 UMI-labeled TRB molecules per sample. Clonotype-size-weighted physicochemical properties of the central five CDR3 residues (interaction energy, strength, volume and Kidera factor 4) were computed in VDJtools. After TCRdb reprocessed the reads, each CDR3 protein sequence was kept as one row, without DNA. V and J calls and clone size were set by TCRdb, not the authors. The table held for this sample gives around 29,000 distinct CDR3 sequences. The top ten clonotypes cover 10% of the sample.

The TCR comes from a human donor in good health. Some clones in this sample may be carry-over from other donors' samples. The chain joins TRBV29-1 to TRBJ2-5; TCRdb proposes TRBD2, but this gene call is untestable without DNA. Sequencing was done on a sample of memory CD8+ T cells from blood. The sample's cell subset or site label, in plain terms: conventional CD8+ memory T cells (TMEM), sorted as controls. CDR3 protein: CSVAGDLGETQYF.